The TCR beta chain described here comes from a study of CD8+ T cells in alopecia areata. In the study overall: Patients received oral tofacitinib, 5 to 10 mg twice daily, for moderate-to-severe alopecia areata.

Those with alopecia areata gave lesional scalp punch biopsies and peripheral blood. The researchers isolated CD4+ and CD8+ T cells from PBMCs by sorting. CDR1 SEHNR and CDR2 FQNEAQ come from the germline V gene (reference sequence). V lost 3 bases to trimming and J lost 8 bases, with 14 bases between them. The CDR3 is 14 amino acids. RNA extraction and reverse transcription yielded cDNA as sequencing template. The method was immunoSEQ multiplex PCR; TCRdb's version includes in-frame clones alone and lacks a portion of them. This sample has around 250,000 clones, with about two thirds found just once. This receptor was obtained from a human donor with alopecia areata. The chain couples TRBV7-9 to TRBJ2-1, with D tentatively TRBD1 (5 bases). Sequences were derived from CD4+ T cells sorted from blood, sampled at week 0. The DNA of the CDR3 is TGTGCCAGCAGCTTTTCTTGGCAGGGCGATGAGCAGTTCTTC. This codes for CASSFSWQGDEQFF.